The rows below give T cell receptor beta chains drawn from one sample of a study of blood T cell repertoires in COVID-19. Clones were sequenced by immunoSEQ multiplex PCR, and TCRdb holds only the in-frame ones, with some missing. Of tens of thousands of clones in the sample, around 87% were seen once. The sequenced material came from peripheral blood. These TCRs come from a human donor with active COVID-19. The donor label of this sample is uncertain. Both conserved end residues are part of each CDR3. The order of the fields is clone size, CDR3 length, V gene, J gene, D gene, CDR3 DNA, CDR3 protein. D genes are given only for firm matches. Size is stated for part of the rows, as once, few or many counts, or as a class when the clone is expanded.

abundance: NA
len: 13
v_gene: TRBV29-1
j_gene: TRBJ1-1
d_gene: NA
CDR3nt: TGCAGCGTTGTGTTGCAGATGAACACTGAAGCTTTCTTT
CDR3aa: CSVVLQMNTEAFF

abundance: NA
len: 16
v_gene: TRBV11-3
j_gene: TRBJ2-2
d_gene: TRBD1
CDR3nt: TGTGCCAGCAGCTTGGGACAGGGGGTGTACACCGGGGAGCTGTTTTTT
CDR3aa: CASSLGQGVYTGELFF

abundance: NA
len: 14
v_gene: TRBV6-5
j_gene: TRBJ2-2
d_gene: TRBD1
CDR3nt: TGTGCCACCTCCTGGGGACAGGACACCGGGGAGCTGTTTTTT
CDR3aa: CATSWGQDTGELFF

abundance: NA
len: 16
v_gene: TRBV19
j_gene: TRBJ2-7
d_gene: TRBD2
CDR3nt: TGTGCCAGTAGCGCCCTCGGGGGGGAGGGCCTATACGAGCAGTACTTC
CDR3aa: CASSALGGEGLYEQYF

abundance: NA
len: 14
v_gene: TRBV11-3
j_gene: TRBJ1-4
d_gene: NA
CDR3nt: TGTGCCAGCAGCTTAGGCGGAAAGGATGAAAAACTGTTTTTT
CDR3aa: CASSLGGKDEKLFF

abundance: NA
len: 14
v_gene: TRBV5-1
j_gene: TRBJ1-3
d_gene: TRBD1
CDR3nt: TGCGCCAGCAGCGTAGCAGGGGGTGGAAACACCATATATTTT
CDR3aa: CASSVAGGGNTIYF

abundance: NA
len: 12
v_gene: TRBV7-2
j_gene: TRBJ1-1
d_gene: NA
CDR3nt: TGTGCCAGCAGCTTAGGTGCAGGGGTTGCTTTCTTT
CDR3aa: CASSLGAGVAFF

abundance: NA
len: 15
v_gene: TRBV19
j_gene: TRBJ2-7
d_gene: TRBD2
CDR3nt: TGTGCCAGTAGTATCATCGGCGGGAGCTCCTACGAGCAGTACTTC
CDR3aa: CASSIIGGSSYEQYF

abundance: NA
len: 15
v_gene: TRBV28
j_gene: TRBJ2-1
d_gene: TRBD2
CDR3nt: TGTGCCAGCAGTTTCCCCGGGACTAGCGACAATGAGCAGTTCTTC
CDR3aa: CASSFPGTSDNEQFF

abundance: NA
len: 14
v_gene: TRBV21-1
j_gene: TRBJ2-7
d_gene: NA
CDR3nt: TGTGCCAGCCCAGGACAGGGAAGCTCCTACGAGCAGTACTTC
CDR3aa: CASPGQGSSYEQYF

abundance: NA
len: 15
v_gene: TRBV5-6
j_gene: TRBJ1-5
d_gene: NA
CDR3nt: TGTGCCAGCAGCTCAGGGGTACAAGCAACTCAGCCCCAGCATTTT
CDR3aa: CASSSGVQATQPQHF

abundance: NA
len: 13
v_gene: TRBV29-1
j_gene: TRBJ1-1
d_gene: TRBD1
CDR3nt: TGCAGCGCCCGACAGGGGACGTCCACCGAAGCTTTCTTT
CDR3aa: CSARQGTSTEAFF

abundance: NA
len: 13
v_gene: TRBV6-5
j_gene: TRBJ2-3
d_gene: NA
CDR3nt: TGTGCCAGCAGGGGCCATTGGGCAGATACGCAGTATTTT
CDR3aa: CASRGHWADTQYF

abundance: NA
len: 15
v_gene: TRBV7-7
j_gene: TRBJ2-1
d_gene: NA
CDR3nt: TGTGCTAGCAGCCCCTGGACTAACCCATACAATGAGCAGTTCTTC
CDR3aa: CASSPWTNPYNEQFF

abundance: NA
len: 14
v_gene: TRBV5-4
j_gene: TRBJ1-1
d_gene: NA
CDR3nt: TGTGCCAGCAGCTTAGGGGGTAGGAACACTGAAGCTTTCTTT
CDR3aa: CASSLGGRNTEAFF

abundance: NA
len: 14
v_gene: TRBV3-1/TRBV3-2
j_gene: TRBJ1-5
d_gene: TRBD1
CDR3nt: TGTGCCAGCAGCCAAGGACAGGGGCGGCAGCCCCAGCATTTT
CDR3aa: CASSQGQGRQPQHF

abundance: NA
len: 14
v_gene: TRBV29-1
j_gene: TRBJ1-2
d_gene: TRBD1
CDR3nt: TGCAGCGTTACGGACAGGGGGCGTTCTTATGGCTACACCTTC
CDR3aa: CSVTDRGRSYGYTF

abundance: NA
len: 12
v_gene: TRBV29-1
j_gene: TRBJ2-7
d_gene: TRBD1
CDR3nt: TGCAGCGCGACAGGGTCCTCCTACGAGCAGTACTTC
CDR3aa: CSATGSSYEQYF

abundance: NA
len: 13
v_gene: TRBV29-1
j_gene: TRBJ1-2
d_gene: NA
CDR3nt: TGCAGCGTTGAAGAAGCAGGGCTAGGGGGCTACACCTTC
CDR3aa: CSVEEAGLGGYTF

abundance: NA
len: 14
v_gene: TRBV9
j_gene: TRBJ2-5
d_gene: NA
CDR3nt: TGTGCCAGCAGCGAGACAGGACCCCAAGAGACCCAGTACTTC
CDR3aa: CASSETGPQETQYF

abundance: NA
len: 16
v_gene: TRBV15
j_gene: TRBJ2-5
d_gene: TRBD2
CDR3nt: TGTGCCACCAGCAGAGGAGGGACTAGCGGGAGCGGGACCCAGTACTTC
CDR3aa: CATSRGGTSGSGTQYF

abundance: NA
len: 12
v_gene: TRBV13
j_gene: TRBJ2-7
d_gene: NA
CDR3nt: TGTGCCAGCAGCCGCGGCCTGTACGAGCAGTACTTC
CDR3aa: CASSRGLYEQYF

abundance: NA
len: 16
v_gene: TRBV19
j_gene: TRBJ2-3
d_gene: TRBD2
CDR3nt: TGTGCCAGTAGTACCCCACTAGCGGGGGCTCTAGATACGCAGTATTTT
CDR3aa: CASSTPLAGALDTQYF

abundance: once
len: 14
v_gene: TRBV7-9
j_gene: TRBJ2-4
d_gene: NA
CDR3nt: TGTGCCAGCAGCTTAAGGACAGACAAAAACATTCAGTACTTC
CDR3aa: CASSLRTDKNIQYF

abundance: NA
len: 15
v_gene: TRBV7-6
j_gene: TRBJ2-7
d_gene: TRBD1
CDR3nt: TGTGCCAGCAGCTCCCAAGACAGGGGTTACAACGAGCAGTACTTC
CDR3aa: CASSSQDRGYNEQYF

abundance: NA
len: 14
v_gene: TRBV28
j_gene: TRBJ1-2
d_gene: TRBD1
CDR3nt: TGTGCCAGCAGTTGGGGACAGGGGGCCTATGGCTACACCTTC
CDR3aa: CASSWGQGAYGYTF

abundance: NA
len: 15
v_gene: TRBV7-3
j_gene: TRBJ2-7
d_gene: NA
CDR3nt: TGTGCCAGCAGCTTATACGGGAGCATCACCTACGAGCAGTACTTC
CDR3aa: CASSLYGSITYEQYF

abundance: NA
len: 13
v_gene: TRBV7-8
j_gene: TRBJ2-7
d_gene: NA
CDR3nt: TGTGCCAGCAGCTTTTTAGACGGGGTCGAGCAGTACTTC
CDR3aa: CASSFLDGVEQYF

abundance: few
len: 12
v_gene: TRBV5-1
j_gene: TRBJ2-7
d_gene: NA
CDR3nt: TGCGCCAGCAGCTGGGAGTACGGCGAGCAGTACTTC
CDR3aa: CASSWEYGEQYF

abundance: NA
len: 17
v_gene: TRBV6-4
j_gene: TRBJ1-4
d_gene: TRBD1
CDR3nt: TGTGCCAGCACCTTTGTGGGGACAGGCGACAAGAATGAAAAACTGTTTTTT
CDR3aa: CASTFVGTGDKNEKLFF

abundance: NA
len: 15
v_gene: TRBV6-5
j_gene: TRBJ1-2
d_gene: NA
CDR3nt: TGTGCCAGCAGTTACTCCCGTCCCCATGGCTCTGGCTACACCTTC
CDR3aa: CASSYSRPHGSGYTF

abundance: once
len: 12
v_gene: TRBV5-5
j_gene: TRBJ1-4
d_gene: NA
CDR3nt: TGTGCCAGCAGCTCCCAGGGTGAAAAACTGTTTTTT
CDR3aa: CASSSQGEKLFF

abundance: NA
len: 15
v_gene: TRBV11-2
j_gene: TRBJ2-7
d_gene: TRBD2
CDR3nt: TGTGCCAGCAGAATTCCCGGGACTAGAAGCTACGAGCAGTACTTC
CDR3aa: CASRIPGTRSYEQYF

abundance: NA
len: 12
v_gene: TRBV9
j_gene: TRBJ1-1
d_gene: NA
CDR3nt: TGTGCCAGCAGCGTAGGGCATAATACCCCCTTCTTT
CDR3aa: CASSVGHNTPFF

abundance: NA
len: 13
v_gene: TRBV5-4
j_gene: TRBJ1-2
d_gene: NA
CDR3nt: TGTGCCAGCAGCTTTCGGGGGGCGTCAGGCTACACCTTC
CDR3aa: CASSFRGASGYTF

abundance: NA
len: 15
v_gene: TRBV7-2
j_gene: TRBJ1-3
d_gene: NA
CDR3nt: TGTGCCAGCAGCTTGGTCAGAAACTCTGGAAACACCATATATTTT
CDR3aa: CASSLVRNSGNTIYF

abundance: NA
len: 16
v_gene: TRBV18
j_gene: TRBJ2-1
d_gene: TRBD2
CDR3nt: TGTGCCAGCTCGCGGACTAGCGGGGTGACCTACAATGAGCAGTTCTTC
CDR3aa: CASSRTSGVTYNEQFF

abundance: NA
len: 11
v_gene: TRBV19
j_gene: TRBJ1-3
d_gene: NA
CDR3nt: TGTGCCAGTAGACAATACAACACCATATATTTT
CDR3aa: CASRQYNTIYF